The 23 T cell receptor beta chains below all came from one sample that was sequenced in a study of Ad26.COV2.S vaccination and SARS-CoV-2 variants. As to treatment: around 19 received Ad26.COV2.S at low or high dose, single or two shots; 5 received placebo; per-sample allocation not given. After the first vaccine or placebo injection, samples were drawn on day 63. Assay: immunoSEQ multiplex PCR; the TCRdb copy retains only in-frame clones and omits some. The sample contains 300,000 to 500,000 clones, 75% to 90% of which appear only once. The sequencing here drew on peripheral blood, taken in a trial of Ad26.COV2.S vaccine versus placebo. These receptors came from a person between 18 and 65 years old who received the Ad26.COV2.S COVID-19 vaccine or a placebo.

This clone was observed a few times. V gene TRBV3-1 (or the pseudogene TRBV3-2) combines with J gene TRBJ1-1, with a weak D call TRBD1 (5 bases). The V gene lost 3 bases and the J gene lost 0 bases, with 11 bases spanning the gap. The germline V gene encodes CDR1 LGHDT and CDR2 YNNKEL (reference sequence). The CDR3 runs 15 residues. This CDR3 reads CASSQGSRVNTEAFF. In nucleotides, the CDR3 is TGTGCCAGCAGCCAGGGTTCCAGGGTGAACACTGAAGCTTTCTTT.

The V call is TRBV7-9, the J call TRBJ2-7; tentatively, D is TRBD2 (5 bases). This CDR3 contains 13 residues. Germline-derived CDR1 and CDR2 are SEHNR and FQNEAQ (reference sequence). Trimming took off 1 base at V and 7 bases at J, with 11 bases between the two ends. Written as DNA, the CDR3 is TGTGCCAGCAGCTTAGGGACGTCGGGGGAGCAGTACTTC. It yields the protein CASSLGTSGEQYF.

The rearrangement links TRBV18 to TRBJ2-2; TRBD1 is a possible D gene (6 bases). The CDR3 runs 15 residues. Trimming pared 3 bases from V and 4 bases from J, leaving 12 bases between. Germline loops: CDR1 KGHSH, CDR2 LQKENI. CDR3 residues: CASSPQTGFTGELFF. CDR3 DNA sequence: TGTGCCAGCTCACCTCAAACAGGGTTCACCGGGGAGCTGTTTTTT. The whole variable domain, filled in from reference TRBV18 and TRBJ2-2, reads NAGVMQNPRHLVRRRGQEARLRCSPMKGHSHVYWYRQLPEEGLKFMVYLQKENIIDESGMPKERFSAEFPKEGPSILRIQQVVRGDSAAYFCASSPQTGFTGELFFGEGSRLTVL.

The chain joins TRBV27 to TRBJ1-3; D uncertain. CDR3 length: 13 amino acids. V lost 3 bases and J lost 4, with 7 bases in between. Germline V gives CDR1 MNHEY, CDR2 SMNVEV (reference sequence). The CDR3 reads CASSFREGNTIYF. The CDR3 DNA sequence: TGTGCCAGCAGTTTCCGAGAGGGAAACACCATATATTTT.

V usage is TRBV30 and J usage is TRBJ2-5, with D possibly being TRBD2 (7 bases). Looked up from germline, CDR1 is GTSNPN and CDR2 is SVGIG (reference sequence). With 3 bases removed from V and 4 bases from J, the gap between germline ends came to 18 bases. The CDR3 length is 15 residues. The CDR3 loop reads CAWSEWGGAAETQYF. CDR3 in DNA: TGTGCCTGGAGCGAATGGGGGGGGGCCGCAGAGACCCAGTACTTC.

The chain joins TRBV5-6 to TRBJ2-7; 11 bases agree with TRBD1. This CDR3 is built from 13 residues. The trim removed 4 bases at V and 6 bases at J, leaving 3 bases unmatched. Germline V CDR1 and CDR2: SGHDT, YYEEEE. The CDR3: CASSRDRGAEQYF. CDR3 sequence (DNA): TGTGCCAGCAGCCGGGACAGGGGGGCCGAGCAGTACTTC.

The chain employs TRBV7-2 and TRBJ1-2, with TRBD1 matching 11 bases. The ends lost 2 bases at V and 3 bases at J; junction bases unmatched: 8. Per the germline V gene, CDR1 is SGHTA and CDR2 is FQGNSA. The CDR3 is 17 residues long. The CDR3 sequence is CASSLYQGQGADYGYTF. The CDR3 bases are TGTGCCAGCAGCTTATACCAAGGACAGGGGGCCGACTATGGCTACACCTTC.

The V call is TRBV7-2, the J call TRBJ2-3; the D is unclear. CDR3 length: 14 amino acids. CDR1 is SGHTA and CDR2 is FQGNSA in the germline V gene. The V end lost 0 bases, the J end lost 2 bases, and 6 bases lay between the germline ends. CDR3 nucleotides: TGTGCCAGCAGCTTAGCGGGTAACACAGATACGCAGTATTTT. This encodes CASSLAGNTDTQYF.

This chain joins TRBV5-6 and TRBJ2-6; D is ambiguous. The V gene's germline CDR1 is SGHDT and CDR2 YYEEEE. The CDR3 covers 14 residues. V was trimmed by 0 bases and J by 2 bases, leaving 3 bases between them. The CDR3 loop reads CASSLEAGANVLTF. The CDR3 DNA follows: TGTGCCAGCAGCTTGGAGGCTGGGGCCAACGTCCTGACTTTC.

This clone was recorded once. This chain links TRBV4-1 with TRBJ1-2; TRBD1 matches at 8 bases. The CDR3 contains 16 residues. The junction had 9 bases not matched to a gene; V was cut back by 3 bases and J by 3 bases. From germline, CDR1 is MGHRA and CDR2 YSYEKL. The CDR3 spells CASSHPGGAFDYGYTF. CDR3 coding DNA: TGCGCCAGCAGCCATCCAGGGGGCGCATTTGACTATGGCTACACCTTC.

The chain employs TRBV5-4 and TRBJ2-5, with 12 bases aligning to TRBD2. Germline V CDR1 and CDR2: SGHNT, YYREEE (reference sequence). The CDR3 sequence is 17 residues long. V lost 3 bases and J lost 5; bases outside the gene matches: 11. The CDR3 DNA follows: TGTGCCAGCAGCTCTGGACTAGCGGGGAAGGGCTGGGAGACCCAGTACTTC. Amino acid sequence: CASSSGLAGKGWETQYF. The complete variable domain, with remaining parts taken from reference TRBV5-4 and TRBJ2-5, reads ETGVTQSPTHLIKTRGQQVTLRCSSQSGHNTVSWYQQALGQGPQFIFQYYREEENGRGNFPPRFSGLQFPNYSSELNVNALELDDSALYLCASSSGLAGKGWETQYFGPGTRLLVL.

This clone was counted many times. This chain joins TRBV5-4 and TRBJ2-2; D possibly corresponds to TRBD1 (5 bases). Trimming cost V 3 bases and J 1 base, with 10 bases left between them. The CDR3 covers 15 residues. CDR1 is SGHNT and CDR2 is YYREEE in the germline V gene (reference sequence). The CDR3 region has the DNA TGTGCCAGCAGCTCGACAGTTCTGAACACCGGGGAGCTGTTTTTT. Its protein is CASSSTVLNTGELFF.

This clone turned up a few times. This rearrangement joins TRBV27 to TRBJ1-6, with 9 bases lining up with TRBD1. Trimming took 2 bases from V and 10 from J; bases not matched to a gene: 6. The V gene's germline CDR1 is MNHEY and CDR2 SMNVEV (reference sequence). CDR3 length: 15 amino acids. Written as DNA, the CDR3 is TGTGCCAGCAGTTTAGGACAGGGGTATCGATCACCCCTCCACTTT. It encodes CASSLGQGYRSPLHF.

The chain has TRBV2 and TRBJ1-1; 10 bases map to TRBD1. V dropped 6 bases and J dropped 11; count of bases not matched to a gene: 9. There are 13 residues in the CDR3. The germline gives CDR1 SNHLY, CDR2 FYNNEI. The CDR3 DNA follows: TGTGCCAGCAGGATGACAGGGGGCGCCGGGGCTTTCTTT. It specifies CASRMTGGAGAFF. The whole variable domain, remainder taken from reference TRBV2 and TRBJ1-1, is EPEVTQTPSHQVTQMGQEVILRCVPISNHLYFYWYRQILGQKVEFLVSFYNNEISEKSEIFDDQFSVERPDGSNFTLKIRSTKLEDSAMYFCASRMTGGAGAFFGQGTRLTVV.

The chain carries TRBV4-1 and TRBJ1-4, with 8 positions matching TRBD1. The V segment lost 3 bases and the J segment 0 bases; nucleotides outside the gene matches: 3. Germline V CDR1 and CDR2: MGHRA, YSYEKL. This CDR3 is built from 16 residues. The CDR3 sequence is CASSQGTGATNEKLFF. CDR3 nucleotides: TGCGCCAGCAGCCAGGGGACAGGAGCAACTAATGAAAAACTGTTTTTT.

The V and J genes are TRBV6-5 and TRBJ1-6; tentatively, D is TRBD1 (6 bases). V lost 0 bases and J lost 10, with 13 bases in between. CDR1 is MNHEY, CDR2 SVGAGI, per germline. This CDR3 has 15 amino acids. CDR3 region: CASSYSVEGGSPLHF. For the CDR3, the DNA is TGTGCCAGCAGTTACTCGGTGGAGGGGGGATCACCCCTCCACTTT.

The chain carries TRBV5-1 and TRBJ2-7, with 10 bases that match TRBD2. Trimming removed 7 bases from V and 1 base from J; junction bases left unmatched: 8. CDR3 length equals 15 residues. Germline V gene data show CDR1 as SGHRS and CDR2 as YFSETQ. CDR3 protein: CASQPSGGRSYEQYF. The CDR3 nucleotides read TGCGCCAGCCAACCTAGCGGGGGTAGATCCTACGAGCAGTACTTC.

The V and J genes are TRBV5-1 and TRBJ2-5; no clear D. The V and J ends lost 0 bases and 5 bases respectively, with 8 bases between them. Germline V gives CDR1 SGHRS, CDR2 YFSETQ. The CDR3 length is 13 residues. The CDR3 DNA reads TGCGCCAGCAGCTTGGGCGTGCGGGAGACCCAGTACTTC. It codes for CASSLGVRETQYF.

V gene TRBV18 combines with J gene TRBJ1-2; 8 bases map to TRBD1. Germline lookup yields CDR1 KGHSH and CDR2 LQKENI. V dropped 3 bases and J dropped 6; count of bases not matched to a gene: 6. The CDR3 has 14 residues. CDR3 sequence: CASSPGTGVHGYTF. For the CDR3, the DNA is TGTGCCAGCTCACCTGGGACAGGAGTCCATGGCTACACCTTC.

About this clone itself: The sample has other DNA sequences that encode this CDR3 too. The chain is built from TRBV18 and TRBJ1-1; D is ambiguous. Germline V gives CDR1 KGHSH, CDR2 LQKENI. The CDR3 spans 14 residues. V lost 6 bases and J 1 base, leaving 12 bases between the germline ends. The CDR3 reads CASSPSRENTEAFF. In DNA, the CDR3 is TGTGCCAGCTCGCCCTCGCGGGAGAACACTGAAGCTTTCTTT.

This clone was detected once. The V and J genes are TRBV27 and TRBJ2-5; 9 bases align to TRBD1. The J segment lost 5 bases and the V segment lost 6 bases, leaving 7 bases of the junction unmatched. CDR1 is MNHEY and CDR2 is SMNVEV in the germline V gene (reference sequence). This CDR3 spans 14 amino acids. CDR3 loop: CASRNRGRAETQYF. CDR3 coding DNA: TGTGCCAGCAGGAACAGGGGGCGCGCGGAGACCCAGTACTTC.

V gene TRBV7-8 combines with J gene TRBJ1-3; D uncertain. The V gene lost 4 bases and the J gene lost 1 base, with 17 bases spanning the gap. Germline V CDR1 and CDR2: SGHVS, FQNEAQ. The length of the CDR3 is 17 residues. In DNA form, the CDR3 reads TGTGCCAGCAGCTCCCACCGGATTAGAATTTCTGGAAACACCATATATTTT. This gives the protein CASSSHRIRISGNTIYF.

The genes are TRBV21-1 and TRBJ2-2; the D call in the table, TRBD1, was not verified against the DNA. TRBV21-1 is a pseudogene. This CDR3 is built from 19 residues. CDR3 DNA: TGTGCCAGCAGCAAAGACCTATCCTTTCGCAGGGCTTCGACCGGGGAGCTGTTTTTT. Protein product: CASSKDLSFRRASTGELFF.